The 28 T cell receptor beta chains presented below share a single source sample, sequenced in a study of control samples from healthy donors and cancer patients. The repertoire was sequenced with immunoSEQ multiplex PCR; TCRdb's copy has only in-frame clones and lacks some. The table has roughly 130,000 clones, 80% to 95% seen once; the top ten hold 8.5% to 10%. Sample: blood. Every receptor here comes from a man between 18 and 29 years old in good health.

J is TRBJ1-2 and V is TRBV18; 9 positions agree with TRBD1. J gave up 8 bases and V 3 bases, and 7 bases lay outside the gene matches. Germline V gives CDR1 KGHSH, CDR2 LQKENI. This CDR3 is built from 14 residues. The CDR3 reads CASSPGTGTKGYTF. The CDR3 DNA is TGTGCCAGCTCACCCGGGACAGGGACGAAAGGCTACACCTTC.

The chain employs TRBV4-1 and TRBJ1-1; no definite D call. Germline values: CDR1 MGHRA, CDR2 YSYEKL. CDR3 length: 14 amino acids. V was cut by 2 bases and J by 3 bases, with 10 bases left in between. CDR3 protein: CASSQPGRYTEAFF. CDR3 bases: TGCGCCAGCAGCCAACCTGGAAGGTACACTGAAGCTTTCTTT.

With respect to this clone: Mismatch with germline at one junction end may stem from a read error. J is TRBJ2-7 and V is TRBV6-5, with TRBD1 matching over 8 bases. The CDR3 runs 15 residues. Germline lookup yields CDR1 MNHEY and CDR2 SVGAGI. CDR3 DNA: TGTGCCAGCAGTTACTCAGGACAGGGTACCTATGAGCAGTACTTC. Encoded protein: CASSYSGQGTYEQYF.

V and J are TRBV5-4 and TRBJ2-2; TRBD2 aligns across 7 bases. Germline V gives CDR1 SGHNT, CDR2 YYREEE (reference sequence). This CDR3 has 15 amino acids. V lost 2 bases and J lost 6; bases outside the gene matches: 7. The CDR3 loop reads CASSLRDYPSGELFF. Written as DNA, the CDR3 is TGTGCCAGCAGCTTACGGGACTACCCTTCCGGGGAGCTGTTTTTT.

The CDR3 coding sequence is TGTGCCAGCAGCTTAGGCGGGACAGGGGGCTCAGATACGCAGTATTTT. It is translated as CASSLGGTGGSDTQYF. The rearrangement links TRBV7-9 to TRBJ2-3, with 12 bases that match TRBD1. Germline values: CDR1 SEHNR, CDR2 FQNEAQ (reference sequence). J gave up 4 bases and V 1 base, and 3 bases lay outside the gene matches. This CDR3 comprises 16 residues.

The chain joins TRBV27 to TRBJ1-1; D is possibly TRBD1 (5 bases). The V gene's germline CDR1 is MNHEY and CDR2 SMNVEV (reference sequence). The V end was cut by 4 bases, the J end by 0 bases, with 9 bases between. The length of the CDR3 is 14 residues. The CDR3 here is CASSSRGMNTEAFF. The CDR3, as DNA: TGTGCCAGCAGTTCGAGGGGTATGAACACTGAAGCTTTCTTT.

The gene calls are TRBV5-6 and TRBJ2-7; D assignment may be TRBD1 or TRBD2 (5 bases each). Germline CDR1 SGHDT, CDR2 YYEEEE. CDR3 length: 17 amino acids. Trimming cost V 0 bases and J 0 bases, with 16 bases left between them. The CDR3 coding sequence is TGTGCCAGCAGCTTGGCCTTCGTCAGGGAGAGCTCCTACGAGCAGTACTTC. Its protein is CASSLAFVRESSYEQYF.

The chain uses TRBV7-9 and TRBJ1-2; D uncertain. V gave up 7 bases and J gave up 3 bases, with 12 bases separating them. The CDR3 loop spans 13 amino acids. Germline V gene sequence: CDR1 SEHNR, CDR2 FQNEAQ (reference sequence). This CDR3 is CASTATSDYGYTF. The DNA of the CDR3 is TGTGCCAGCACCGCAACTTCAGACTATGGCTACACCTTC.

This chain uses TRBV2 with TRBJ1-5; TRBD1 is a possible D gene (5 bases). Trimming stripped 6 bases from V and 1 base from J, with 13 bases between. Germline V gene sequence: CDR1 SNHLY, CDR2 FYNNEI. This CDR3 has 15 amino acids. For the CDR3, the DNA is TGTGCCAGCAGGGGACTGCGGACAAGCAATCAGCCCCAGCATTTT. Its protein is CASRGLRTSNQPQHF.

This clone was seen only a few times. The V gene is TRBV7-9, the J gene TRBJ2-7; tentatively, D is TRBD2 (6 bases). V lost 2 bases to trimming and J lost 1 base, with 15 bases between them. The CDR3 is 16 residues long. The V gene's germline CDR1 is SEHNR and CDR2 FQNEAQ (reference sequence). For the CDR3, the DNA is TGTGCCAGCAGCTTACAGGGACTTAAGGGGTCCTACGAGCAGTACTTC. Residues: CASSLQGLKGSYEQYF.

The rearrangement joins TRBV4-2 to TRBJ2-7, with D perhaps being TRBD1 or TRBD2 (5 bases each). Trimming removed 5 bases at V and 3 bases at J, with 17 bases between. The CDR3 has 15 residues. Germline CDR1 and CDR2: LGHNA and YNFKEQ. In DNA, the CDR3 is TGTGCCAGCAGCGAAGTCGGGCAGGGAGACTACGAGCAGTACTTC. As protein: CASSEVGQGDYEQYF.

The V gene is TRBV6-5, the J gene TRBJ1-1; a possible D gene is TRBD1 (6 bases). From germline, CDR1 is MNHEY and CDR2 SVGAGI. This CDR3 region has 13 residues. V lost 6 bases, J lost 6 bases, and 14 bases lay in between. The CDR3 sequence: CASSRWGAPEAFF. The DNA for the CDR3 is TGTGCCAGCAGCCGGTGGGGGGCACCTGAAGCTTTCTTT.

This clone was recorded a few times. The chain recombines TRBV6-4 with TRBJ2-3; 7 positions agree with TRBD1. Looked up from germline, CDR1 is MRHNA and CDR2 is SNTAGT. Germline trimming cut 5 bases from V and 2 bases from J; bases unmatched to any gene: 10. This CDR3 spans 16 amino acids. CDR3 coding DNA: TGTGCCAGCAGTCCCGGACAGAGGGGGCCCACAGATACGCAGTATTTT. Its translation is CASSPGQRGPTDTQYF.

This clone was seen once. The chain couples TRBV15 to TRBJ2-7; D unresolved. Germline CDR1 and CDR2: LNHNV and YYDKDF (reference sequence). CDR3 length equals 15 residues. V was cut by 1 base and J by 1 base, with 11 bases left in between. The CDR3 nucleotides read TGTGCCACCAGCAGAGCGACGGCGGAATCCTACGAGCAGTACTTC. This gives the protein CATSRATAESYEQYF.

The chain couples TRBV15 to TRBJ2-3; perhaps TRBD2 as D (6 bases). The CDR3 runs 13 residues. V lost 6 bases, J lost 3 bases, and 10 bases lay in between. CDR1 LNHNV and CDR2 YYDKDF come from the germline V gene (reference sequence). DNA of the CDR3: TGTGCCACCAGTCCGGCGGGGACAGATACGCAGTATTTT. Its protein is CATSPAGTDTQYF.

This chain joins TRBV30 and TRBJ2-5; 11 nucleotides agree with TRBD2. V gave up 3 bases and J gave up 5 bases; unmatched junction bases: 11. Germline assignment: CDR1 GTSNPN and CDR2 SVGIG (reference sequence). The CDR3 runs to 16 residues. For the CDR3, the DNA is TGTGCCTGGAGGCCCGGGACTAGCGGCCGGGGGGAGACCCAGTACTTC. It translates to CAWRPGTSGRGETQYF.

This clone appeared once. This chain links TRBV7-9 with TRBJ1-5; perhaps TRBD1 as D (5 bases). Trimming took 3 bases from V and 4 from J, leaving 13 bases between them. Looked up from germline, CDR1 is SEHNR and CDR2 is FQNEAQ (reference sequence). The CDR3 extends over 15 amino acids. CDR3 loop: CASSFSGSGNQPQHF. In nucleotides, the CDR3 is TGTGCCAGCAGCTTCTCAGGGTCGGGGAATCAGCCCCAGCATTTT.

The chain links TRBV5-1 to TRBJ1-1; a possible D gene is TRBD1 (6 bases). V dropped 4 bases and J dropped 4 bases, with 17 bases sitting between them. The CDR3 has 15 residues. Germline loops: CDR1 SGHRS, CDR2 YFSETQ. CDR3 coding DNA: TGCGCCAGCAGCGGCGGCCTAGGGGGGACCACTGAAGCTTTCTTT. Its protein is CASSGGLGGTTEAFF.

This rearrangement joins TRBV27 to TRBJ2-5, with D perhaps matching TRBD1 (5 bases). CDR3 size: 15 residues. Trimming pared 3 bases from V and 5 bases from J, leaving 16 bases between. Germline CDR1 reads MNHEY; CDR2 reads SMNVEV (reference sequence). The CDR3 nucleotides read TGTGCCAGCAGTTTTACAGGTTCCCCCGGGGAGACCCAGTACTTC. It encodes CASSFTGSPGETQYF.

This chain connects TRBV4-2 to TRBJ1-3; D is unresolved. CDR1 is LGHNA and CDR2 is YNFKEQ in the germline V gene. V was cut by 0 bases and J by 4 bases, with 7 bases left in between. This CDR3 spans 14 amino acids. CDR3 amino acids: CASSQDFDGNTIYF. DNA for the CDR3: TGTGCCAGCAGCCAAGATTTCGACGGAAACACCATATATTTT.

V and J are TRBV27 and TRBJ1-1, with 7 bases matching TRBD1. CDR3 length: 15 residues. The J segment lost 1 base and the V segment lost 5 bases, leaving 7 bases of the junction unmatched. The germline V gene encodes CDR1 MNHEY and CDR2 SMNVEV (reference sequence). The CDR3 protein is CASSAYGTANTEAFF. CDR3 coding DNA: TGTGCCAGCAGTGCCTACGGGACAGCGAACACTGAAGCTTTCTTT.

The chain uses TRBV6-1 and TRBJ1-5; unclear D gene. Germline CDR1 reads MNHNS; CDR2 reads SASEGT. The CDR3 loop spans 16 amino acids. Trimming shortened V by 4 bases and J by 3 bases, and 16 bases separated the two germline ends. In DNA form, the CDR3 reads TGTGCCAGCAGTGCTGACACGAGCCGGATCAATCAGCCCCAGCATTTT. Translating gives CASSADTSRINQPQHF.

V usage is TRBV5-1 and J usage is TRBJ1-4; D unclear. The CDR3 is made up of 15 amino acids. V shed 0 bases and J shed 8 bases, with 14 bases lying between them. CDR1 is SGHRS and CDR2 is YFSETQ in the germline V gene. The CDR3 loop is CASSLAGTDGEKLFF. The CDR3 coding sequence is TGCGCCAGCAGCTTGGCGGGTACGGACGGCGAAAAACTGTTTTTT. Variable domain in full (rest from reference TRBV5-1 and TRBJ1-4): KAGVTQTPRYLIKTRGQQVTLSCSPISGHRSVSWYQQTPGQGLQFLFEYFSETQRNKGNFPGRFSGRQFSNSRSEMNVSTLELGDSALYLCASSLAGTDGEKLFFGSGTQLSVL.

This chain links TRBV10-3 with TRBJ1-5; 8 positions agree with TRBD1. The trim removed 2 bases at V and 6 bases at J, leaving 3 bases unmatched. There are 14 residues in the CDR3. CDR1 is ENHRY and CDR2 is SYGVKD in the germline V gene. CDR3: CAISERQGSQPQHF. DNA for the CDR3: TGTGCCATCAGTGAGAGACAGGGGAGTCAGCCCCAGCATTTT.

The J gene is TRBJ1-1, the V gene TRBV5-6; D ambiguous. Germline CDR1 and CDR2: SGHDT and YYEEEE. The CDR3 consists of 12 residues. V shed 2 bases and J shed 7 bases, with 9 bases lying between them. The CDR3 DNA follows: TGTGCCAGCAGCTTCGGGCTCTTTGAAGCTTTCTTT. Translating it yields CASSFGLFEAFF.

The chain employs TRBV19 and TRBJ1-5; 11 nucleotides align to TRBD1. This CDR3 is built from 15 residues. Trimming removed 8 bases from V and 5 bases from J; junction bases left unmatched: 8. CDR1 LNHDA and CDR2 SQIVND come from the germline V gene (reference sequence). The CDR3 sequence: CASPIGTGGDQPQHF. The CDR3 nucleotides are TGTGCCAGTCCAATCGGGACAGGGGGGGATCAGCCCCAGCATTTT. Combining the CDR3 with reference TRBV19 and TRBJ1-5 gives the whole variable domain DGGITQSPKYLFRKEGQNVTLSCEQNLNHDAMYWYRQDPGQGLRLIYYSQIVNDFQKGDIAEGYSVSREKKESFPLTVTSAQKNPTAFYLCASPIGTGGDQPQHFGDGTRLSIL.

The chain is built from TRBV5-1 and TRBJ1-1, with 7 nucleotides matching TRBD1. The germline V gene encodes CDR1 SGHRS and CDR2 YFSETQ. CDR3 length: 13 amino acids. J lost 5 bases, V lost 0 bases, and 1 base had no gene match. The CDR3 DNA reads as TGCGCCAGCAGCTTGGCGACAGGGACTGAAGCTTTCTTT. Translating it yields CASSLATGTEAFF.

V usage is TRBV2 and J usage is TRBJ2-7; 10 bases fit TRBD1. The length of the CDR3 is 14 residues. Germline loops: CDR1 SNHLY, CDR2 FYNNEI. Unmatched junction bases numbered 1, after V lost 1 base and J lost 4 bases. The DNA for the CDR3 is TGTGCCAGCAGTGAAGGACAGGGGGCGTACGAGCAGTACTTC. It is translated as CASSEGQGAYEQYF.